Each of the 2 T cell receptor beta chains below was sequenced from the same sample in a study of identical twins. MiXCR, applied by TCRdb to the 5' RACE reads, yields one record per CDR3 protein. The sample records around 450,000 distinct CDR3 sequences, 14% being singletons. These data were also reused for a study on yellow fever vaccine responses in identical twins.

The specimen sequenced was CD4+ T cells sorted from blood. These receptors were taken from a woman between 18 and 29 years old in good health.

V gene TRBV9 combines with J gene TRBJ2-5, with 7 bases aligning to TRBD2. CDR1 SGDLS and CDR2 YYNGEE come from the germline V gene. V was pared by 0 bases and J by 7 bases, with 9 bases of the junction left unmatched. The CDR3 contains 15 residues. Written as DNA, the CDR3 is TGTGCCAGCAGCGTAGGAGGGGCTAGCGGAGGGACCCAGTACTTC. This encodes CASSVGGASGGTQYF.

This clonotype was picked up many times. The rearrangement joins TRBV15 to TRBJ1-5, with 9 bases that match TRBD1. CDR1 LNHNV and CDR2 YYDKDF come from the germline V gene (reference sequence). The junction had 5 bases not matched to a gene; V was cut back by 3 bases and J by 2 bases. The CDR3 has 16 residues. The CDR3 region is CATSSGTGRGNQPQHF. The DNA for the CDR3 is TGTGCCACCAGCAGTGGGACAGGGAGAGGCAATCAGCCCCAGCATTTT.